This entry lists 15 T cell receptor beta chains sequenced from one sample in a study of shared clonotypes between healthy human individuals. Generated by immunoSEQ multiplex PCR, the TCRdb table keeps only in-frame clones and is missing some. This table has under 1 million clones, around 96% appearing once. Naive CD8 cells, CD45RO-negative and positively selected for CCR7, excluded terminally differentiated effector memory CD45RA+ cells. The sample comprised naive CD8+ T cells sorted from blood. These receptors were collected from a man aged 25-40 years in good health.

The gene calls are TRBV27 and TRBJ2-7; 7 nucleotides align to TRBD1. The J segment lost 5 bases and the V segment lost 6 bases, leaving 16 bases of the junction unmatched. In germline, CDR1 is MNHEY, CDR2 SMNVEV (reference sequence). The CDR3 has 16 residues. CDR3 nucleotides: TGTGCCAGCAGGTCAGGGGGAAGTCAGGTAGTTCACGAGCAGTACTTC. This encodes CASRSGGSQVVHEQYF.

J is TRBJ2-3 and V is TRBV29-1; perhaps D is TRBD1 or TRBD2 (6 bases each). The CDR3 has 14 residues. CDR1 is SQVTM, CDR2 ANQGSEA, per germline. Trimming removed 2 bases from V and 1 base from J, with 10 bases in between. The CDR3: CSVEPGEGTDTQYF. The CDR3 DNA follows: TGCAGCGTTGAACCAGGGGAGGGCACAGATACGCAGTATTTT.

In the case of this clone: The identical CDR3 is also encoded by other nucleotide sequences in the sample. The chain has TRBV27 and TRBJ2-3; D call uncertain. The CDR3 has 11 residues. The germline V gene encodes CDR1 MNHEY and CDR2 SMNVEV (reference sequence). V gave up 3 bases and J gave up 5 bases, with 3 bases separating them. CDR3 sequence: CASSFRDTQYF. The CDR3 DNA sequence: TGTGCCAGCAGTTTTCGAGATACGCAGTATTTT.

The chain uses TRBV27 and TRBJ2-5; D possibly uses TRBD1 or TRBD2 (5 bases each). The V end lost 9 bases, the J end lost 5 bases, and 16 bases lay between the germline ends. The CDR3 has 13 residues. Germline values: CDR1 MNHEY, CDR2 SMNVEV (reference sequence). In DNA form, the CDR3 reads TGTGCCAGTCGGAGAGGGGTCTGGGAGACCCAGTACTTC. Translated, it gives CASRRGVWETQYF.

This clone has just a few counts. The chain is built from TRBV14 and TRBJ2-2; 11 bases map to TRBD2. The V gene's germline CDR1 is SGHDN and CDR2 FVKESK. This CDR3 is built from 14 residues. The trim removed 4 bases at V and 5 bases at J, leaving 0 bases unmatched. The CDR3 loop is CASSPSGRTGELFF. The CDR3 region has the DNA TGTGCCAGCAGCCCTAGCGGGAGGACCGGGGAGCTGTTTTTT.

The chain has TRBV4-1 and TRBJ1-5; D unclear. Germline-derived CDR1 and CDR2 are MGHRA and YSYEKL. Trimming pared 4 bases from V and 4 bases from J, leaving 14 bases between. This CDR3 comprises 15 residues. The CDR3 DNA is TGCGCCAGCAGCCTCTTCCCAGGCCGGAATCAGCCCCAGCATTTT. It yields the protein CASSLFPGRNQPQHF.

V usage is TRBV29-1 and J usage is TRBJ2-7, with D possibly being TRBD2 (6 bases). The germline V gene encodes CDR1 SQVTM and CDR2 ANQGSEA. Trimming left V 2 bases short and J 4 bases short, with 15 bases between. The CDR3 is 14 amino acids. DNA of the CDR3: TGCAGCGTTGAACTGCCGGGGGAAGGGTACGAGCAGTACTTC. It is translated as CSVELPGEGYEQYF.

This sequence joins TRBV29-1 and TRBJ2-3; 8 bases align to TRBD1. The CDR3 runs to 15 residues. The ends lost 0 bases at V and 5 bases at J; junction bases unmatched: 7. Germline CDR1 and CDR2: SQVTM and ANQGSEA. For the CDR3, the DNA is TGCAGCGTTGAAGATACAGGGGGTCGGGTAGATACGCAGTATTTT. This sequence encodes CSVEDTGGRVDTQYF.

The chain joins TRBV7-9 to TRBJ1-4, with D uncertain. V shed 0 bases and J shed 8 bases, with 13 bases lying between them. The germline V gene encodes CDR1 SEHNR and CDR2 FQNEAQ (reference sequence). This CDR3 region has 15 residues. The CDR3 region is CASSLANEAGEKLFF. The CDR3, as DNA: TGTGCCAGCAGCTTAGCTAATGAAGCCGGAGAAAAACTGTTTTTT. The full variable domain, in which reference TRBV7-9 and TRBJ1-4 provide the parts outside the CDR3, is DTGVSQNPRHKITKRGQNVTFRCDPISEHNRLYWYRQTLGQGPEFLTYFQNEAQLEKSRLLSDRFSAERPKGSFSTLEIQRTEQGDSAMYLCASSLANEAGEKLFFGSGTQLSVL.

The V and J genes are TRBV27 and TRBJ2-5; D unresolved. Germline V CDR1 and CDR2: MNHEY, SMNVEV (reference sequence). The ends were cut back, 4 bases at V and 1 base at J, with 7 bases in the middle. The CDR3 is made up of 13 amino acids. CDR3 DNA: TGTGCCAGCAGTTGGCAGACCCAAGAGACCCAGTACTTC. Protein sequence: CASSWQTQETQYF.

This sequence joins TRBV4-1 and TRBJ1-2, with TRBD1 identical over 7 bases. V trimming: 4 bases; J trimming: 1 base; junction bases outside the gene matches: 6. Germline loops: CDR1 MGHRA, CDR2 YSYEKL. The length of the CDR3 is 15 residues. CDR3 coding DNA: TGCGCCAGCAGCCCTGTGAGACAGGGTAACTATGGCTACACCTTC. This sequence encodes CASSPVRQGNYGYTF.

The genes are TRBV4-1 and TRBJ2-2; TRBD1 matches at 9 bases. The V gene's germline CDR1 is MGHRA and CDR2 YSYEKL. The CDR3 spans 15 residues. V shed 4 bases, J shed 1 base, and the junction held 1 base outside the gene matches. CDR3 protein: CASSLGQGNTGELFF. The CDR3 region has the DNA TGCGCCAGCAGCCTGGGACAGGGGAACACCGGGGAGCTGTTTTTT.

The chain links TRBV7-9 to TRBJ2-7; 8 bases align to TRBD1. This CDR3 has 15 residues. CDR1 and CDR2 (germline): SEHNR, FQNEAQ (reference sequence). Unmatched junction bases numbered 9, after V lost 5 bases and J lost 3 bases. The CDR3 region is CASSPPQGAVYEQYF. The CDR3 nucleotides are TGTGCCAGCAGCCCTCCCCAGGGGGCGGTCTACGAGCAGTACTTC.

J is TRBJ2-3 and V is TRBV5-1; 8 bases match TRBD2. The CDR3 sequence is 17 residues long. Germline V gives CDR1 SGHRS, CDR2 YFSETQ. The V segment lost 4 bases and the J segment 1 base; nucleotides outside the gene matches: 11. CDR3 nucleotides: TGCGCCAGCAGCGTGACTAGCGAGTGGTTTGGCACAGATACGCAGTATTTT. This translates into CASSVTSEWFGTDTQYF. The whole variable domain, remainder taken from reference TRBV5-1 and TRBJ2-3, is KAGVTQTPRYLIKTRGQQVTLSCSPISGHRSVSWYQQTPGQGLQFLFEYFSETQRNKGNFPGRFSGRQFSNSRSEMNVSTLELGDSALYLCASSVTSEWFGTDTQYFGPGTRLTVL.

The genes are TRBV7-8 and TRBJ2-7, with D uncertain. V was cut by 2 bases and J by 3 bases, with 8 bases left in between. Germline CDR1 reads SGHVS; CDR2 reads FQNEAQ. CDR3 length: 13 amino acids. The CDR3 here is CASSLNVLYEQYF. The CDR3 nucleotides are TGTGCCAGCAGCTTAAATGTTCTCTACGAGCAGTACTTC.